This T cell receptor (beta chain) was captured in a study of vaccination effects on CD4 cells after COVID-19. Study overall: Following the second dose by a median of 72 days, the post-vaccine samples were obtained.

Findings and caveats of the study: A shortage of convalescent patients and an absence of early post-infection timepoints characterized the study. Healthy vaccinees' vaccine-induced clones included only 1 of 255 that recognized common cold coronaviruses.

Produced via immunoSEQ multiplex PCR; TCRdb's table is partial and in-frame only. The table records roughly 55,000 clones, around 78% of them present only once. In its sample, this clone was seen once. Antigen specificity is unknown. ViraFEST assay sequencing came after antigen-specific CD4+ T cells were expanded with viral peptide pools. Following a 10-day culture, CD4+ T cells were purified. Each participant received a vaccine that was either BNT162b2 or mRNA-1273, given as two doses. They grew over 1.5 million PBMC in each well, adding 7.5 to 10 IU/ml IL-2 and around 10 ug/ml peptides. The V end lost 4 bases, the J end lost 5 bases, and 11 bases lay between the germline ends. There are 13 residues in the CDR3. Germline CDR1 is LGHDT and CDR2 is YNNKEL (reference sequence).

The material was CD4+ T cells from PBMCs cultured with HCoV-OC43 spike peptides, obtained after COVID-19 vaccination. Subset of the sample: HCoV-OC43 spike overlapping peptide pool stimulation. The clonotype originates from a human donor who received a COVID-19 vaccine. The chain uses TRBV3-1 (or the pseudogene TRBV3-2) and TRBJ1-1; D might be TRBD1 (6 bases). The CDR3 reads CASSPTGNTEAFF. CDR3 sequence (DNA): TGTGCCAGCAGCCCTACAGGGAATACTGAAGCTTTCTTT.